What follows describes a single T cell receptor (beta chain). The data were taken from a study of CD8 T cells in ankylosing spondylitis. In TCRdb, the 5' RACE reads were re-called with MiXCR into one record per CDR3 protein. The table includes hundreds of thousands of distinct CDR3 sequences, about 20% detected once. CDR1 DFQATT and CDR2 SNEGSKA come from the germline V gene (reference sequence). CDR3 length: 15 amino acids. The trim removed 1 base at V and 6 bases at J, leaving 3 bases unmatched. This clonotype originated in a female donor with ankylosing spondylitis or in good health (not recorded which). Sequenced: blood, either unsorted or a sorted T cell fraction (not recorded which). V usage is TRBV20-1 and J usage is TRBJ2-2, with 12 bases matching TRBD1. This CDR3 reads CSARGRDRGPGELFF. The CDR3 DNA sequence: TGCAGTGCTAGAGGCCGGGACAGGGGGCCCGGGGAGCTGTTTTTT.